Here is one TCR beta chain with its context. The data stem from a study of cytomegalovirus exposure and HLA in healthy donors. About the research overall: Within the Caucasian-associated ancestry cluster were roughly 81% of the 300 to 450 genotyped donors.

PCR primers comprised 60 Vbeta and 13 Jbeta primers. Under the authors' procedure: As a later analysis found, there were tens of millions of unique TCR beta chains, of which 8.5 million to 13 million were shared. Assay: immunoSEQ multiplex PCR; the TCRdb copy retains only in-frame clones and omits some. The V and J calls and clone size were taken over from that table, and D and trimming were inferred from the DNA. This sample has fewer than 200,000 clones, with 80% to 90% found just once. This CDR3 contains 16 residues. The V end was cut by 3 bases, the J end by 4 bases, with 18 bases between. Germline V CDR1 and CDR2: LGHNA, YNFKEQ.

Sequenced input: PBMCs. The chain recombines TRBV4-2 with TRBJ1-1, with D perhaps matching TRBD1 (5 bases). This TCR was sampled from a woman aged 18 to 35 in good health and CMV-seropositive. CDR3 sequence (DNA): TGTGCCAGCAGCCACGATACAGGTTCTTGGGGCACTGAAGCTTTCTTT. Translating it yields CASSHDTGSWGTEAFF.